These 24 T cell receptor beta chains came from one sample sequenced in a study of post-analysis software for immune sequencing data (dated by TCRdb to between 2015 and 2017). The paper's findings and limits, for the study overall: Significantly higher frequencies in patients than in controls were found for roughly five TRBV segments, including TRBV5-6, TRBV5-1 and TRBV20-1.

For these TCRs, the target antigens are not known. The method was PCR. The sequencing machine was an Illumina HiSeq 2500. Unique molecular identifiers were incorporated into TCR beta cDNA libraries to reduce PCR and sequencing biases. TCRdb reworked the public reads: Q25 trimming with fastp, MiXCR clone assembly, productive beta chains retained. Each entry merges the rows of one CDR3 protein and shows their most common DNA and genes. This sample has about 400,000 distinct CDR3 sequences in its table, and less than 40% of those were observed once. The top ten constitute about an eighth of the sample. Source material: blood. These receptors were taken from a girl aged 10 to 17 with multiple sclerosis.

The V call is TRBV11-2, the J call TRBJ1-5; 9 nucleotides agree with TRBD1. V lost 0 bases, J lost 4 bases, and 7 bases stayed unmatched. The length of the CDR3 is 17 residues. Germline CDR1 and CDR2: SGHAT and FQNNGV. This CDR3 reads CASSLDVGDRVNQPQHF. In DNA form, the CDR3 reads TGTGCCAGCAGCTTAGACGTCGGGGACAGGGTGAATCAGCCCCAGCATTTT.

This clonotype was found a few times. CDR3 sequence (DNA): TGCGCCAGCAGCCAAGATCCCGGGACTCTCGAGCAGTACTTC. The encoded protein is CASSQDPGTLEQYF. The gene calls are TRBV4-1 and TRBJ2-7, with D tentatively TRBD2 (6 bases). V shed 0 bases and J shed 6 bases, with 12 bases lying between them. CDR3 length equals 14 residues. Germline assignment: CDR1 MGHRA and CDR2 YSYEKL.

In its sample, this clonotype was seen many times. The gene calls are TRBV12-3 or TRBV12-4 and TRBJ2-4; 8 bases match TRBD1. J gave up 8 bases and V 5 bases, and 5 bases lay outside the gene matches. There are 13 residues in the CDR3. The CDR3 DNA reads TGTGCCAGCAGTGGACAGGGAGCGGACATTCAGTACTTC. It specifies CASSGQGADIQYF.

This clonotype was seen more than once but under ten times. The CDR3 coding sequence is TGTGCCAGCAGTTTATCACGCGGGGCCCAAGAGACCCAGTACTTC. Translated, it gives CASSLSRGAQETQYF. The chain is built from TRBV27 and TRBJ2-5; D may be TRBD2 (6 bases). The V end was cut by 0 bases, the J end by 1 base, with 9 bases between. Germline V lookup: CDR1 MNHEY, CDR2 SMNVEV (reference sequence). The CDR3 contains 15 residues.

V and J are TRBV7-2 and TRBJ2-4; either TRBD1 or TRBD2 may supply D (5 bases each). There are 14 residues in the CDR3. Trimming stripped 0 bases from V and 8 bases from J, with 11 bases between. In germline, CDR1 is SGHTA, CDR2 FQGNSA. The CDR3 loop reads CASSLAPQGDIQYF. CDR3 nucleotide sequence: TGTGCCAGCAGCTTAGCACCCCAGGGAGACATTCAGTACTTC.

The V call is TRBV29-1, the J call TRBJ2-7, with D unclear. Trimming stripped 1 base from V and 3 bases from J, with 7 bases between. Germline loops: CDR1 SQVTM, CDR2 ANQGSEA. This CDR3 spans 12 amino acids. In DNA, the CDR3 is TGCAGCGTTGAAGGGCAGGACTACGAGCAGTACTTC. It yields the protein CSVEGQDYEQYF.

This clonotype was seen more than once but under ten times. The chain has TRBV20-1 and TRBJ2-7, with 9 bases lining up with TRBD1. The assigned J gene may be wrong: the sequence end matches TRBJ2-5 better. Germline V lookup: CDR1 DFQATT, CDR2 SNEGSKA (reference sequence). This CDR3 contains 13 residues. CDR3 region: CSAKTGGTETQYF. CDR3 nucleotide sequence: TGCAGTGCTAAGACAGGGGGAACGGAGACCCAGTACTTC.

V usage is TRBV6-5 and J usage is TRBJ2-1; D remains unclear. Deletions cut 0 bases from V and 5 bases from J, with 5 bases between. CDR1 and CDR2 (germline): MNHEY, SVGAGI. This CDR3 is 13 amino acids long. The CDR3, as DNA: TGTGCCAGCAGTTACTCGACCAACAATGAGCAGTTCTTC. Protein: CASSYSTNNEQFF.

This clonotype was observed a few times. The chain employs TRBV29-1 and TRBJ2-1; 14 bases are a match to TRBD2. Losses at the gene ends were 7 bases for V and 2 bases for J; bases not matched to a gene: 7. The CDR3 has 16 residues. The V gene's germline CDR1 is SQVTM and CDR2 ANQGSEA. This CDR3 reads CSARTSGGFAYNEQFF. DNA for the CDR3: TGCAGCGCCCGGACTAGCGGGGGGTTCGCCTACAATGAGCAGTTCTTC.

The table lists this clonotype with a few counts. The chain combines TRBV15 with TRBJ2-1, with TRBD2 matching 9 bases. The CDR3 covers 16 residues. The V and J ends lost 4 bases and 8 bases, in that order; junction bases with no gene match: 12. The germline CDR1 and CDR2 sequences are LNHNV and YYDKDF (reference sequence). The CDR3 sequence is CATSNSISGGRDEQFF. CDR3 nucleotides: TGTGCCACCAGCAACTCCATCAGCGGGGGGCGGGATGAGCAGTTCTTC.

The rearrangement joins TRBV11-2 to TRBJ2-6; 9 nucleotides align to TRBD1. With 5 bases clipped from V and 4 bases from J, the junction kept 3 bases outside the gene matches. The CDR3 runs to 15 residues. CDR1 is SGHAT, CDR2 FQNNGV, per germline. The CDR3 is CASSQQGAGANVLTF. CDR3 DNA sequence: TGTGCCAGCAGCCAACAGGGGGCCGGGGCCAACGTCCTGACTTTC.

This clonotype was observed a few times. This chain joins TRBV12-3 or TRBV12-4 and TRBJ1-2; D may be TRBD1 (5 bases). Trimming cost V 3 bases and J 6 bases, with 11 bases left between them. This CDR3 is built from 13 residues. The DNA for the CDR3 is TGTGCCAGCAGTTTTGACAGATTGGATGGCTACACCTTC. The encoded protein is CASSFDRLDGYTF.

The J gene is TRBJ1-1, the V gene TRBV28, with 10 bases aligning to TRBD1. The V gene's germline CDR1 is MDHEN and CDR2 SYDVKM. The CDR3 contains 14 residues. J gave up 5 bases and V 6 bases, and 6 bases lay outside the gene matches. The CDR3 loop reads CASRTTGGITEAFF. Here the CDR3 DNA reads TGTGCCAGCAGGACGACAGGGGGCATAACTGAAGCTTTCTTT.

Details on this clonotype: A read error may produce the germline difference seen at one junction end. The chain uses TRBV9 and TRBJ1-1; D remains ambiguous. CDR1 is SGDLS, CDR2 YYNGEE, per germline. The CDR3 is made up of 13 amino acids. CDR3 DNA: TGTGCCAACAGCGTAGAGGGAGGGTTTGAAGCTTTCTTT. Translating gives CANSVEGGFEAFF.

The V and J genes are TRBV7-9 and TRBJ1-2; D unresolved. CDR1 SEHNR and CDR2 FQNEAQ come from the germline V gene (reference sequence). V lost 6 bases and J lost 8, with 16 bases in between. The CDR3 length is 13 residues. In DNA form, the CDR3 reads TGTGCCAGCAGTTCCGCCCCGGAGAGAGGCTACACCTTC. The encoded protein is CASSSAPERGYTF.

The chain couples TRBV20-1 to TRBJ1-5; 9 bases map to TRBD1. Germline lookup yields CDR1 DFQATT and CDR2 SNEGSKA (reference sequence). This CDR3 contains 13 residues. V lost 6 bases, J lost 6 bases, and 6 bases stayed unmatched. CDR3 sequence (DNA): TGCAGTGCCAAGGACAGGGGCTGTCAGCCCCAGCATTTT. It encodes CSAKDRGCQPQHF.

The chain combines TRBV7-2 with TRBJ2-1, with TRBD2 as a possible D gene (6 bases). V shed 1 base and J shed 5 bases, with 12 bases lying between them. The germline V gene encodes CDR1 SGHTA and CDR2 FQGNSA. The CDR3 covers 15 residues. CDR3 loop: CASSLGGGNNNEQFF. The CDR3 DNA is TGTGCCAGCAGCTTAGGGGGCGGGAATAACAATGAGCAGTTCTTC.

The chain has TRBV7-3 and TRBJ1-1; maybe TRBD1 (6 bases). The length of the CDR3 is 13 residues. V was trimmed by 4 bases and J by 4 bases, leaving 10 bases between them. Germline lookup yields CDR1 SGHTA and CDR2 FQGTGA. CDR3 bases: TGTGCCAGCAGCTCACAGGGAACCACTGAAGCTTTCTTT. Its protein product is CASSSQGTTEAFF.

This clonotype was seen more than once but under ten times. This chain links TRBV5-1 with TRBJ2-5, with unresolved D. CDR1 SGHRS and CDR2 YFSETQ come from the germline V gene. This CDR3 region has 13 residues. Trimming took off 3 bases at V and 3 bases at J, with 9 bases between the two ends. The CDR3: CASSSKAEETQYF. CDR3 DNA: TGCGCCAGCAGCTCGAAGGCCGAAGAGACCCAGTACTTC.

V and J are TRBV6-5 and TRBJ2-5; 7 bases map to TRBD1. Germline V gene sequence: CDR1 MNHEY, CDR2 SVGAGI. The V gene end was trimmed by 5 bases and the J gene end by 3 bases; junction bases not matched to a gene: 6. CDR3 length: 14 residues. The CDR3 DNA is TGTGCCAGCAGTGACAGACAGGGAGAAGAGACCCAGTACTTC. Its protein product is CASSDRQGEETQYF.

The J gene is TRBJ2-7, the V gene TRBV10-3; D possibly corresponds to TRBD1 (5 bases). In germline, CDR1 is ENHRY, CDR2 SYGVKD. The CDR3 runs to 14 residues. Trimming removed 2 bases from V and 1 base from J, with 9 bases in between. The CDR3 sequence: CAISERTGSYEQYF. The CDR3 nucleotides are TGTGCCATCAGTGAGAGAACAGGTTCCTACGAGCAGTACTTC.

This clonotype was seen a few times. This chain joins TRBV12-3 or TRBV12-4 and TRBJ2-7; a possible D gene is TRBD1 (6 bases). The ends were cut back, 6 bases at V and 3 bases at J, with 9 bases in the middle. This CDR3 contains 12 residues. The CDR3 bases are TGTGCCAGCAGCACAGGGATCTACGAGCAGTACTTC. Protein product: CASSTGIYEQYF.

With regard to this clonotype: One end of the junction does not line up with germline, which may come from a read error. CDR3 in amino acids: CAGSVGTGAREQYF. DNA for the CDR3: TGTGCCGGCAGTGTCGGGACAGGGGCTCGCGAGCAGTACTTC. The chain combines TRBV6-1 with TRBJ2-7; 10 positions match TRBD1. Germline values: CDR1 MNHNS, CDR2 SASEGT. CDR3 length: 14 residues.

The chain employs TRBV6-1 and TRBJ2-5, with D hard to call. The DNA end favors TRBJ2-7, so the J call may be wrong. Looked up from germline, CDR1 is MNHNS and CDR2 is SASEGT. This CDR3 comprises 15 residues. CDR3 protein: CASTPGTVYGYEQYF. DNA for the CDR3: TGTGCCAGCACCCCTGGAACAGTCTATGGCTACGAGCAGTACTTC.